Given below is one TCR beta chain in context. The sample is drawn from a study of blood T cell repertoires in COVID-19. Study context: From the United States, Italy and Spain came samples of acute and convalescent COVID-19. Sample material is recorded as cDNA or gDNA derived from T cells, B-cell-depleted T cells, or PBMCs.

Authors' data handling: Quantification of nucleated cells was approximated via reference gene primer amplification. Assay: immunoSEQ multiplex PCR; the TCRdb copy retains only in-frame clones and omits some. V, J and clone size derive from that table, while D and trimming were established from the DNA sequence. The sample yields some 150,000 clones, 70% to 90% seen once. CDR1 and CDR2 from the germline V gene are SGHVS and FNYEAQ. Unmatched junction bases numbered 20, after V lost 3 bases and J lost 8 bases. The CDR3 covers 18 residues. Patients at the Seattle site were enrolled during active infection and followed longitudinally.

The clonotype comes from an older woman with COVID-19, enrolled during active disease. The chain recombines TRBV7-6 with TRBJ1-2; 8 bases match TRBD1. Sequences were obtained from peripheral blood. CDR3: CASSFRTGRDSTVGGYTF. CDR3 nucleotides: TGTGCCAGCAGCTTCCGGACAGGGAGAGACTCTACCGTGGGAGGCTACACCTTC. The full variable domain, completed using reference TRBV7-6 and TRBJ1-2, is GAGVSQSPRYKVTKRGQDVALRCDPISGHVSLYWYRQALGQGPEFLTYFNYEAQQDKSGLPNDRFSAERPEGSISTLTIQRTEQRDSAMYRCASSFRTGRDSTVGGYTFGSGTRLTVV.